This record looks at one TCR beta chain sequence and its context. Its cognate antigen has yet to be identified. No much larger clone exists at a distance of one base, and base qualities are not known. The source of the sample is a study of T-cell reconstitution after alpha-beta-depleted transplantation in children (dated by TCRdb to about 2016). Study-level background: T-cell immune reconstitution after TCRalphabeta/CD19-depleted allogeneic hematopoietic cell transplantation in children was quantitatively tracked in the study by means of TCR repertoire profiling. Study-wide findings and limitations: In some patients, high TCRbeta diversity at day 60 was attributed to recipient T cells and intrathymic progenitors that had survived conditioning. Hyperexpanded clone frequencies declined over subsequent months; after one year, T-cell counts and TCRbeta diversity were mostly attributed to newly produced T cells. The apparently early alphabetaT-cell count recovery about two months after transplant was reportedly dependent on only several hundred rapidly expanded clones derived from non-depleted graft cells.

In the paper's terms, the treatment or condition label means: allogeneic hematopoietic cell transplantation with graft depleted of TCRalphabeta T cells and CD19 B cells. The transplant recipients were children given TCRalphabeta/CD19-depleted allogeneic hematopoietic cell grafts. Per the germline V gene, SGHAT is the CDR1 and FQNNGV is the CDR2. V is shortened by 4 bases, J by 3 bases, and the region joining them spans 12 bases. The CDR3 has 14 amino acids, counting the end cysteine and phenylalanine. Only the CDR3 DNA stays, 42 bases, in frame from base 1. Library generation was performed with PCR. TCRdb shows the sequencer as Illumina HiSeq 2500. To normalize quantification of the TCRbeta repertoire, the TCR libraries were built with molecular barcoding that relied on unique molecular identifiers. TCRdb reanalyzed the raw reads on its own, using fastp at Q25 for trimming and MiXCR for clone calling, and kept in-frame beta chains. Rows merge per CDR3 protein into single entries with the most common DNA and genes. This sample holds more than 400,000 distinct CDR3 sequences; 10% to 12% were observed only once. Clones ranked in the top ten supply about 15% of the sample.

The clonotype originates from a female patient aged 2-10 years who had a stem cell transplant for aplastic anemia, so the T cells may come from the graft donor. The source was PBMCs, mostly from graft donor cells, collected 180 days after TCRalphabeta/CD19-depleted stem cell transplant. This sequence uses TRBV11-2 and TRBJ1-1; confidence is insufficient to name the D gene. The nucleotide sequence reads TGTGCCAGCAGCTCCAGAGAAAGGGACACTGAAGCTTTCTTT. It encodes CASSSRERDTEAFF.